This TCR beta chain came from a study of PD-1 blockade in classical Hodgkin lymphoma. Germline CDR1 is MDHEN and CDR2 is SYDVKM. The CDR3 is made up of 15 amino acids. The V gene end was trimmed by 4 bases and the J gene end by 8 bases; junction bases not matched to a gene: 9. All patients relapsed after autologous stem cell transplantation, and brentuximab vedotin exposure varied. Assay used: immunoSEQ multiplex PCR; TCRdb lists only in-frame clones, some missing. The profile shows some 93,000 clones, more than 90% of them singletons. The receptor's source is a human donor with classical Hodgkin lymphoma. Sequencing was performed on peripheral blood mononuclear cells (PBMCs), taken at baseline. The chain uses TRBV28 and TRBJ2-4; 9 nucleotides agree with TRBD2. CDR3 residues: CASSSFRLAADIQYF. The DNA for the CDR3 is TGTGCCAGCAGTTCTTTTCGACTAGCGGCGGACATTCAGTACTTC.